What follows describes a single T cell receptor beta chain. The clone's antigen remains unknown. Libraries were prepared through 5' RACE. For each TCR library, 3,500 to 4,000 ng of total RNA was used. For each sample, cDNA was synthesized in eight separate reactions using SMARTScribe reverse transcriptase. During cDNA synthesis, unique molecular identifiers containing a 6-nucleotide sample barcode were introduced by template switching. TCRalpha and TCRbeta cDNA was amplified by two nested PCRs of 16 and 9 cycles, with bead purification after each PCR. Before amplification, cDNA was treated with uracil DNA-glycosylase and purified using the QIAquick PCR purification kit. The second PCR added Illumina TruSeq-compatible adapters along with sample-specific barcodes. Library quality and concentration were checked on TapeStation and Qubit, and libraries were pooled at about 5 ng each. Sequencing of pooled libraries was carried out on an Illumina HiSeq2500 single-index Rapid Run using 2 x 100 bp reads and custom sequencing primers. Under the source paper's analysis protocol: MiGEC version 1.2.6 was used for UMI-based consensus assembly to correct PCR and sequencing errors. V(D)J alignment, clonotype assembly and CDR3 extraction were performed with MiXCR version 2.1.1. Gene usage, clonotype sharing and MAIT/NKT TCR abundance were normalised by analysing the top 1000, 10 000 and 20 000 clonotypes per sample. After downsampling to 27 000 UMIs, diversity was calculated as the inverse Simpson index using the vegan R package. Paired Mann-Whitney U tests were applied to discordant twin pairs, with Benjamini-Hochberg correction for multiple testing. Following TCRdb reprocessing, every CDR3 protein sequence forms one entry, and DNA is not provided. It is TCRdb's table, rather than the study itself, that gives the V and J calls and clone size. The sample table on file contains 95,000 to 110,000 distinct CDR3 sequences. The top ten hold approximately 2% of the sample.

From each donor, a roughly 2.5 ml peripheral blood sample was drawn into PAXgene tubes and stored at -80 degrees C. Without any T cell sorting, total RNA was extracted from whole blood using the PAXgene blood miRNA kit on an automated QIAcube. Peripheral blood from monozygotic twin pairs concordant or discordant for inflammatory bowel disease was subjected to deep TCRalpha and TCRbeta repertoire profiling with unique molecular barcoding. Smoking habits were recorded for all twin pairs, and individuals were classified as current, former or never smokers. This specimen belongs to a study of monozygotic twins with inflammatory bowel disease (dated by TCRdb to the late 2010s). About the investigation overall: The complete study included approximately 28 monozygotic twin pairs: 19 IBD-discordant Danish pairs and nine German pairs, of which four were IBD-concordant and five were IBD-discordant. Disease-associated traits were sought mainly through comparisons between IBD patients and their genetically identical healthy co-twins within discordant pairs. Each individual had, on average, about 151 000 unique TCRalpha sequences and 181 000 unique TCRbeta sequences available for analysis.

From the cysteine up to the phenylalanine, the CDR3 has a length of 17 residues. No DNA is given. The germline V gene yields SGHTA for CDR1 and FQGTGA for CDR2. On the study overall, not on this receptor specifically: Compared with healthy twins, IBD patients had fewer clonotypes in common with other individuals, a difference most pronounced in patients showing signs of disease activity. Repertoire similarity did not differ between concordant and discordant twins, which could be due to limited statistical power. Differing immunosuppressive treatments among patients may have added background noise and inter-individual variability to the repertoires. No single strong signal or clonotype linked to IBD turned up in the results, so the idea that one exists was not supported. The analysis was unable to tell apart different T cell subtypes. A decrease in TCRbeta repertoire diversity, as measured by inverse Simpson index, was observed in IBD patients compared with their healthy co-twins.

The chain is made from TRBV7-3 and TRBJ1-6; the D call of TRBD1 rests on TCRdb alone, since no DNA is present to check it. The sequence was collected from a human donor with ulcerative colitis or Crohn's disease, or a healthy co-twin of an affected twin (not recorded which). The material sequenced was blood. CDR3 region: CASSLKLPGQGASPLHF.